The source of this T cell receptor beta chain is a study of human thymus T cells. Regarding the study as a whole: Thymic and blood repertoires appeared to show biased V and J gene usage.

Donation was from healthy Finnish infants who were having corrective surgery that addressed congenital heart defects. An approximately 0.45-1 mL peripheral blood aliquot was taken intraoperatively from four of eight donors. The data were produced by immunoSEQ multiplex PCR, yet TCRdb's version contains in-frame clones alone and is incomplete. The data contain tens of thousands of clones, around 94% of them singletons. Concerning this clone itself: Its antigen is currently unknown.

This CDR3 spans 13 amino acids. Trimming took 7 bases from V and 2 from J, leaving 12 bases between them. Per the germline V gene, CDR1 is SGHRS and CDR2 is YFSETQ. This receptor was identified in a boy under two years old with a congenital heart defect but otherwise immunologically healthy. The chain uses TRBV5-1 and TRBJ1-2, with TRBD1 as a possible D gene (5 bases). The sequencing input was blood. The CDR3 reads CASSIRENYGYTF. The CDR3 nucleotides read TGCGCCAGCTCCATCAGGGAGAACTATGGCTACACCTTC.